The T cell receptor (beta chain) under discussion was sequenced for a study of CD8+CD57+ T cells in acquired aplastic anemia. Overall study: Sorted CD4+ and CD8+ cells gave an average of around 3 ug of DNA. CD4+ cells from healthy donors averaged about 9.8 million reads. General study points: The same twenty-nine CD8+ CDR3 sequences occurred in patients and in controls. Simpson's diversity of CD8+ cells was not significantly different in patients compared with controls.

TCR beta VDJ and CDR3 profiles were obtained from a genomic DNA template. TCRdb re-called the reads with MiXCR, one entry per CDR3 protein. The table has fewer than 250,000 distinct CDR3 sequences, 54% seen once. For this clonotype: Its matching antigen is unknown.

Per germline, CDR1 DFQATT and CDR2 SNEGSKA (reference sequence). CDR3 length: 12 residues. With 6 bases clipped from V and 6 bases from J, the junction kept 6 bases outside the gene matches. The rearrangement links TRBV20-1 to TRBJ1-2; 8 nucleotides agree with TRBD1. The TCR sequence derives from a human donor in good health, serving as a control. Sequencing was done on a sample of sorted CD4+, CD8+, or CD8+CD57+ T cells (not recorded which) from PBMCs. The CDR3 loop is CSATDRVDGYTF. As DNA, the CDR3 is TGCAGTGCGACGGACAGGGTGGATGGCTACACCTTC.